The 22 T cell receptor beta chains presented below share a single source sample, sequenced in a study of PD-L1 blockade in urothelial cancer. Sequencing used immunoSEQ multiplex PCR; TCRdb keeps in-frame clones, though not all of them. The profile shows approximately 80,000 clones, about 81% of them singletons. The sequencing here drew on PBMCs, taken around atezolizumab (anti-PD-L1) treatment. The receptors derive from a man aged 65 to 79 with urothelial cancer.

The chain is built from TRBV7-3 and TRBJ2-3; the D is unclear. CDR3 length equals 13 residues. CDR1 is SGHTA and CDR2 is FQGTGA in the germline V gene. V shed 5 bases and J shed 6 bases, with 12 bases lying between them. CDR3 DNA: TGTGCCAGCAGCGACCCGGGTGGGGATACGCAGTATTTT. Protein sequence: CASSDPGGDTQYF.

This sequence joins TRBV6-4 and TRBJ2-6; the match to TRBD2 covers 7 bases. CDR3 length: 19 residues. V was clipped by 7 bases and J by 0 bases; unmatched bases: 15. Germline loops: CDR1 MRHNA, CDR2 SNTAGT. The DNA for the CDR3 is TGTGCCAGCATAGGTTCGGGGGGAGACCCCGACTCTGGGGCCAACGTCCTGACTTTC. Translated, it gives CASIGSGGDPDSGANVLTF.

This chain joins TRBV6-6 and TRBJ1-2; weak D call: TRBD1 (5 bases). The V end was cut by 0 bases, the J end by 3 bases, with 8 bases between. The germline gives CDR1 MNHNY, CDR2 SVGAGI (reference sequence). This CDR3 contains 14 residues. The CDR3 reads CASSYSGVDYGYTF. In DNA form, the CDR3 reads TGTGCCAGCAGTTACTCAGGGGTAGACTATGGCTACACCTTC.

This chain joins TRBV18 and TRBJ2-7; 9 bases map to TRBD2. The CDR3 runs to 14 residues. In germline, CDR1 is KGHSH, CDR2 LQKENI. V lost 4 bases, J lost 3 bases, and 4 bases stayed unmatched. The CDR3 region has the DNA TGTGCCAGCTCACTCCGGACTAGCGTCTACGAGCAGTACTTC. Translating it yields CASSLRTSVYEQYF.

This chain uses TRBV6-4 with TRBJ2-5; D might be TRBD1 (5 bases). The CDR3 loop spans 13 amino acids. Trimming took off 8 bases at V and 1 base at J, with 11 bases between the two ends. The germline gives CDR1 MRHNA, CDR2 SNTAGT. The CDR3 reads CASASGPQETQYF. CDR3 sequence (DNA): TGTGCCAGCGCCTCAGGGCCCCAAGAGACCCAGTACTTC.

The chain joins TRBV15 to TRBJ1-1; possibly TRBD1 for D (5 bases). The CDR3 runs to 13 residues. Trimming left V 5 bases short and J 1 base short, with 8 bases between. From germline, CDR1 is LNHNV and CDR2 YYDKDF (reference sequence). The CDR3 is CATSFGQNTEAFF. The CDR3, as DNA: TGTGCCACCAGCTTTGGACAGAACACTGAAGCTTTCTTT.

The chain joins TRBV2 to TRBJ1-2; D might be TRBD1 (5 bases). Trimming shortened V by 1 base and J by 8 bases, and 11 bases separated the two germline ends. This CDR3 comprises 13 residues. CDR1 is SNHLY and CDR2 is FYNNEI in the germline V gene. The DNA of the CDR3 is TGTGCCAGCAGTGAAGGGTTACCAGGGGGCTACACCTTC. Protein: CASSEGLPGGYTF.

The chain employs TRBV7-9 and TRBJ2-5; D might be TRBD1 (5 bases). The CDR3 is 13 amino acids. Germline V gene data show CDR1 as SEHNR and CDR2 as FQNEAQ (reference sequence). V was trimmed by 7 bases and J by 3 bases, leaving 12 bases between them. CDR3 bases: TGTGCCAGCATCCAGCAGGGTAAAGAGACCCAGTACTTC. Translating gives CASIQQGKETQYF.

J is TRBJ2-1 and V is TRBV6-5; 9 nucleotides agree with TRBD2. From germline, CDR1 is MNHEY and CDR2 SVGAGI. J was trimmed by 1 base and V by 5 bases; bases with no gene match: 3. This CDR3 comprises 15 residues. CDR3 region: CASSASGVSYNEQFF. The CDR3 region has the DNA TGTGCCAGCAGTGCTAGCGGGGTTTCCTACAATGAGCAGTTCTTC.

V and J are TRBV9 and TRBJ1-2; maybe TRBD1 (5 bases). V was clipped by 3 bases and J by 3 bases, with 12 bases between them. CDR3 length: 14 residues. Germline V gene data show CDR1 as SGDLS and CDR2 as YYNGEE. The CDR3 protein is CASSADGGDYGYTF. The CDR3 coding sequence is TGTGCCAGCAGCGCGGACGGGGGAGACTATGGCTACACCTTC. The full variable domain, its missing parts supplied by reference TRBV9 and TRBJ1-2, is DSGVTQTPKHLITATGQRVTLRCSPRSGDLSVYWYQQSLDQGLQFLIQYYNGEERAKGNILERFSAQQFPDLHSELNLSSLELGDSALYFCASSADGGDYGYTFGSGTRLTVV.

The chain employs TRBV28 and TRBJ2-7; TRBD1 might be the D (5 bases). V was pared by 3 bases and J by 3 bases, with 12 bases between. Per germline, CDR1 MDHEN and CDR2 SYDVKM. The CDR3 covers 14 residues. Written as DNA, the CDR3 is TGTGCCAGCAGTTTGCCCAGGGATGACTACGAGCAGTACTTC. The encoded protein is CASSLPRDDYEQYF.

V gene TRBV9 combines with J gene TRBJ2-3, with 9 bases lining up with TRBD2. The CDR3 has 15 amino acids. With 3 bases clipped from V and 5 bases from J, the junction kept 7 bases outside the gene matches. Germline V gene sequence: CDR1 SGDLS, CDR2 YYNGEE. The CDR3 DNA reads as TGTGCCAGCAGCGACCCCGGGACTAGCCAAGATACGCAGTATTTT. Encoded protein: CASSDPGTSQDTQYF.

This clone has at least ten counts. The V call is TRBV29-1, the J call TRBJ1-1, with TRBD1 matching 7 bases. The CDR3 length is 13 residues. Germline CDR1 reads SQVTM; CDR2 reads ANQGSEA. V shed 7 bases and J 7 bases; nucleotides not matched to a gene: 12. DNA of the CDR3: TGCAGCGCCTTGCTACAGGGGTACGATGAAGCTTTCTTT. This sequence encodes CSALLQGYDEAFF.

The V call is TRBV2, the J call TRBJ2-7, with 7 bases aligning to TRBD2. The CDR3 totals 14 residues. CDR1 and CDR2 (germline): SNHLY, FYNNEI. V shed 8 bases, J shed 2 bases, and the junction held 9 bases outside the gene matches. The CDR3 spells CASSLGGTTYEQYF. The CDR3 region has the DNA TGTGCCAGCTCACTCGGGGGGACGACCTACGAGCAGTACTTC.

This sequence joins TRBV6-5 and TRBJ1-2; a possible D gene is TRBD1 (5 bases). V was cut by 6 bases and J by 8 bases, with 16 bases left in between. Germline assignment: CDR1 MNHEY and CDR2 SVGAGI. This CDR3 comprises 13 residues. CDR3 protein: CASSRSRGNGYTF. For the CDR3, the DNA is TGTGCCAGCAGCCGATCTCGGGGGAACGGCTACACCTTC.

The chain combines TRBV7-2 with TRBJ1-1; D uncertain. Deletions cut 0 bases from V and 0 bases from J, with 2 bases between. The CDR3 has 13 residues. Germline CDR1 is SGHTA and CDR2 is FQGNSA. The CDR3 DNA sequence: TGTGCCAGCAGCTTAGCCATGAACACTGAAGCTTTCTTT. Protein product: CASSLAMNTEAFF. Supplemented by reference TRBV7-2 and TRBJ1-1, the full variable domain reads GAGVSQSPSNKVTEKGKDVELRCDPISGHTALYWYRQSLGQGLEFLIYFQGNSAPDKSGLPSDRFSAERTGGSVSTLTIQRTQQEDSAVYLCASSLAMNTEAFFGQGTRLTVV.

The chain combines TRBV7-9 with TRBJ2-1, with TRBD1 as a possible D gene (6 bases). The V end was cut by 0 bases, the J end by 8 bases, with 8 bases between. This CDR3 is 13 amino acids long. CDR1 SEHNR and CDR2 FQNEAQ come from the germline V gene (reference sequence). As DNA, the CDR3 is TGTGCCAGCAGCTTAGCAGGGGGAGATGAGCAGTTCTTC. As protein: CASSLAGGDEQFF. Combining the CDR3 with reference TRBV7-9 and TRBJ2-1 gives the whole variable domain DTGVSQNPRHKITKRGQNVTFRCDPISEHNRLYWYRQTLGQGPEFLTYFQNEAQLEKSRLLSDRFSAERPKGSFSTLEIQRTEQGDSAMYLCASSLAGGDEQFFGPGTRLTVL.

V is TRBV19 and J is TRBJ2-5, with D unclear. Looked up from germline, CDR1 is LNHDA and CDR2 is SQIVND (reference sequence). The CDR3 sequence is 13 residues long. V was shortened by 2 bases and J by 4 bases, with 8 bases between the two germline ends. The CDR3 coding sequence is TGTGCCAGTAGTATAAGACGGAGAGAGACCCAGTACTTC. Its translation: CASSIRRRETQYF.

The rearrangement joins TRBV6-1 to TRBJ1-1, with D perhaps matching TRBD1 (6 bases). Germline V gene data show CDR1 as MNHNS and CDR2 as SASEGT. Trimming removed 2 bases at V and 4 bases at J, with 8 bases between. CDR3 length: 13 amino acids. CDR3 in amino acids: CASSERDITEAFF. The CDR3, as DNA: TGTGCCAGCAGTGAACGGGACATCACTGAAGCTTTCTTT.

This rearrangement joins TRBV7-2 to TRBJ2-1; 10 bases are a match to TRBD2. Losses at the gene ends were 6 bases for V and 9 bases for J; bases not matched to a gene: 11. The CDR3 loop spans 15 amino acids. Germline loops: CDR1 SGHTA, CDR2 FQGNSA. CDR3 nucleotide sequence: TGTGCCAGCAGACTCTCTACCCTAGCGGGAGTTGAGCAGTTCTTC. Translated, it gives CASRLSTLAGVEQFF.

The CDR3 sequence is CASARGTGDGEKLFF. CDR3 in DNA: TGCGCCAGCGCCAGAGGGACAGGGGACGGAGAAAAACTGTTTTTT. The chain combines TRBV10-1 with TRBJ1-4, with TRBD1 matching 10 bases. The V and J ends lost 8 bases and 8 bases, in that order; junction bases with no gene match: 11. The CDR3 length is 15 residues. Germline CDR1 WNHNN, CDR2 SYGVQD (reference sequence).

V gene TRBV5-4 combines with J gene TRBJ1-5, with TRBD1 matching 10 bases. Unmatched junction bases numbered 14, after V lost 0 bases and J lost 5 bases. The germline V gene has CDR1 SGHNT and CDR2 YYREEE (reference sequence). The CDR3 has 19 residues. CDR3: CASSLEETAGTGVYQPQHF. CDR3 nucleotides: TGTGCCAGCAGCTTGGAGGAGACAGCCGGGACAGGGGTTTATCAGCCCCAGCATTTT.